Following are 18 T cell receptor beta chains from one sample sequenced in a study of human versus mouse CDR3 diversity and MHC coevolution. TCRdb's copy holds only in-frame clones and misses some; the assay was immunoSEQ multiplex PCR. The data contain just under 60,000 clones, roughly 93% of them seen just once; the ten biggest clones take up 18%. Sequencing was carried out using naive CD4+ T cells from blood. Subset meaning: CD45RO-negative CD62L-positive naive CD4 T cells. These receptors were taken from a person aged 55-75 years in good health.

This clone showed up just a few times. The CDR3 coding sequence is TGTGCCAGCAGTGTTCGGCAGACAGCAACTAATGAAAAACTGTTTTTT. Amino acid sequence: CASSVRQTATNEKLFF. The gene calls are TRBV2 and TRBJ1-4; tentative D call: TRBD1 (5 bases). Trimming pared 4 bases from V and 0 bases from J, leaving 12 bases between. The CDR3 loop spans 16 amino acids. From germline, CDR1 is SNHLY and CDR2 FYNNEI.

V and J are TRBV5-1 and TRBJ2-5; TRBD1 matches at 10 bases. J gave up 8 bases and V 0 bases, and 4 bases lay outside the gene matches. Germline V CDR1 and CDR2: SGHRS, YFSETQ. The length of the CDR3 is 14 residues. The CDR3 DNA reads as TGCGCCAGCAGCTTGGCGGGGGACAGGGGTACCCAGTACTTC. Amino acid sequence: CASSLAGDRGTQYF. The variable domain in full, with the rest retrieved from reference TRBV5-1 and TRBJ2-5, is KAGVTQTPRYLIKTRGQQVTLSCSPISGHRSVSWYQQTPGQGLQFLFEYFSETQRNKGNFPGRFSGRQFSNSRSEMNVSTLELGDSALYLCASSLAGDRGTQYFGPGTRLLVL.

The chain is built from TRBV6-5 and TRBJ1-1; D gene unclear. The CDR3 runs to 13 residues. Germline V gene lookup returns CDR1 MNHEY and CDR2 SVGAGI. V was cut by 2 bases and J by 4 bases, with 8 bases left in between. The CDR3 bases are TGTGCCAGCAGTTACCTGACGGGCACTGAAGCTTTCTTT. Translation: CASSYLTGTEAFF.

This chain links TRBV10-3 with TRBJ2-7, with 13 bases that match TRBD2. CDR1 and CDR2 from the germline V gene are ENHRY and SYGVKD. This CDR3 has 16 residues. V lost 4 bases to trimming and J lost 2 bases; unmatched junction nucleotides: 5. The DNA of the CDR3 is TGTGCCATCAGTGGCGGGACTAGCGGGGCAACCTACGAGCAGTACTTC. Translating gives CAISGGTSGATYEQYF.

The rearrangement uses TRBV27 and TRBJ1-1; tentative D call: TRBD1 (5 bases). This CDR3 spans 16 amino acids. V shed 5 bases and J shed 1 base, with 17 bases lying between them. Germline lookup yields CDR1 MNHEY and CDR2 SMNVEV (reference sequence). This chain's CDR3 is CASSKESDRRNTEAFF. CDR3 sequence (DNA): TGTGCCAGCAGTAAGGAAAGTGACAGAAGGAACACTGAAGCTTTCTTT.

This sequence joins TRBV2 and TRBJ1-2; 11 nucleotides align to TRBD1. CDR1 is SNHLY, CDR2 FYNNEI, per germline. This CDR3 spans 15 amino acids. After removal of 6 bases from V and 5 bases from J, the junction contained 8 bases not matched to a gene. CDR3 region: CASRQGTGGRYGYTF. CDR3 nucleotide sequence: TGTGCCAGCAGGCAGGGGACAGGGGGACGGTATGGCTACACCTTC. Filled out from reference TRBV2 and TRBJ1-2, the complete variable domain reads EPEVTQTPSHQVTQMGQEVILRCVPISNHLYFYWYRQILGQKVEFLVSFYNNEISEKSEIFDDQFSVERPDGSNFTLKIRSTKLEDSAMYFCASRQGTGGRYGYTFGSGTRLTVV.

The chain combines TRBV27 with TRBJ1-6; 9 nucleotides align to TRBD1. The CDR3 has 15 residues. Trimming cost V 5 bases and J 13 bases; bases outside gene matches: 12. Per germline, CDR1 MNHEY and CDR2 SMNVEV (reference sequence). For the CDR3, the DNA is TGTGCCAGCAGTCTAACCAACAGGGGGCAATTGCCCCTCCACTTT. As protein: CASSLTNRGQLPLHF.

The V and J genes are TRBV19 and TRBJ2-5, with TRBD1 matching over 7 bases. This CDR3 is built from 13 residues. V shed 8 bases, J shed 4 bases, and the junction held 7 bases outside the gene matches. Germline CDR1 and CDR2: LNHDA and SQIVND (reference sequence). CDR3 region: CASSTGKGETQYF. In DNA form, the CDR3 reads TGTGCCAGTTCGACAGGGAAAGGAGAGACCCAGTACTTC.

The chain employs TRBV2 and TRBJ2-5, with 9 bases that match TRBD2. The length of the CDR3 is 15 residues. The V segment lost 4 bases and the J segment 2 bases; nucleotides outside the gene matches: 5. CDR1 and CDR2 (germline): SNHLY, FYNNEI. CDR3 residues: CASSGEREEQETQYF. The CDR3 bases are TGTGCCAGCAGTGGGGAGCGGGAGGAGCAAGAGACCCAGTACTTC. Full variable domain (rest looked up from reference TRBV2 and TRBJ2-5): EPEVTQTPSHQVTQMGQEVILRCVPISNHLYFYWYRQILGQKVEFLVSFYNNEISEKSEIFDDQFSVERPDGSNFTLKIRSTKLEDSAMYFCASSGEREEQETQYFGPGTRLLVL.

This chain joins TRBV21-1 and TRBJ2-7; TRBD2 reflects the table's D call only, with no check against the DNA. TRBV21-1 is labeled a pseudogene. The CDR3 covers 16 residues. The CDR3 protein is CASSKGLAGPPYEQYF. The DNA for the CDR3 is TGTGCCAGCAGCAAAGGACTAGCGGGACCCCCCTACGAGCAGTACTTC.

J is TRBJ2-1 and V is TRBV5-6, with 8 bases identical to TRBD1. The V gene's germline CDR1 is SGHDT and CDR2 YYEEEE. After removal of 4 bases from V and 7 bases from J, the junction contained 10 bases not matched to a gene. This CDR3 contains 15 residues. CDR3 DNA sequence: TGTGCCAGCAGCCCCCTCCGGGACAGGTTAAATGAGCAGTTCTTC. Amino acid sequence: CASSPLRDRLNEQFF.

In DNA, the CDR3 is TGTGCCAGCAGCCGGACAGGGGGCGCTGACTATGGCTACACCTTC. Its translation: CASSRTGGADYGYTF. The chain uses TRBV7-3 and TRBJ1-2; 11 positions agree with TRBD1. CDR3 length: 15 residues. CDR1 and CDR2 from the germline V gene are SGHTA and FQGTGA. With 5 bases clipped from V and 3 bases from J, the junction kept 5 bases outside the gene matches.

The chain recombines TRBV7-2 with TRBJ2-3, with 10 bases fitting TRBD2. CDR3 length: 16 residues. The V gene's germline CDR1 is SGHTA and CDR2 FQGNSA. Losses at the gene ends were 5 bases for V and 7 bases for J; bases not matched to a gene: 12. The DNA for the CDR3 is TGTGCCAGCAGCCCGCGGACTAGCGGCCTGATATATACGCAGTATTTT. Its translation is CASSPRTSGLIYTQYF.

This chain uses TRBV30 with TRBJ2-5; D call uncertain. Germline V gives CDR1 GTSNPN, CDR2 SVGIG (reference sequence). This CDR3 has 13 amino acids. The germline V and J ends were trimmed by 5 bases and 3 bases, with 13 bases remaining between them. In DNA, the CDR3 is TGTGCCTGGGGTAGAGGCTCCGAAGAGACCCAGTACTTC. Translation: CAWGRGSEETQYF.

The chain links TRBV6-5 to TRBJ2-3; TRBD2 agrees at 9 bases. The V and J ends lost 0 bases and 1 base, in that order; junction bases with no gene match: 2. Germline V gene data show CDR1 as MNHEY and CDR2 as SVGAGI. The CDR3 extends over 16 amino acids. CDR3 sequence reads: CASSYSAGGGTDTQYF. CDR3 in DNA: TGTGCCAGCAGTTACTCCGCGGGAGGGGGCACAGATACGCAGTATTTT.

The chain links TRBV10-3 to TRBJ2-5; the D gene is possibly TRBD2 (5 bases). This CDR3 is 15 amino acids long. V lost 6 bases and J lost 1, with 15 bases in between. CDR1 ENHRY and CDR2 SYGVKD come from the germline V gene. CDR3 nucleotides: TGTGCCATCAGCGCGGGCCTCAGGCCCCAAGAGACCCAGTACTTC. It yields the protein CAISAGLRPQETQYF.

This chain links TRBV7-3 with TRBJ2-1, with D tentatively TRBD2 (6 bases). V was clipped by 2 bases and J by 2 bases, with 10 bases between them. This CDR3 is 15 amino acids long. Germline V gene lookup returns CDR1 SGHTA and CDR2 FQGTGA. The CDR3 region is CASSLGGRPYNEQFF. CDR3 nucleotide sequence: TGTGCCAGCAGCTTAGGGGGGAGGCCCTACAATGAGCAGTTCTTC.

This chain connects TRBV5-1 to TRBJ2-1; maybe TRBD2 (5 bases). V lost 0 bases and J lost 5, with 6 bases in between. Germline V gene data show CDR1 as SGHRS and CDR2 as YFSETQ. The CDR3 covers 13 residues. CDR3 bases: TGCGCCAGCAGCTTGGGAGCGGACAATGAGCAGTTCTTC. It translates to CASSLGADNEQFF.